This TCR beta chain comes out of a study of blood T cell repertoires in COVID-19. As for the study in general: The United States, Italy and Spain were the sources of the acute and convalescent COVID-19 samples. Sample material is recorded as cDNA or gDNA derived from T cells, B-cell-depleted T cells, or PBMCs.

Source study methods: The authors estimated nucleated cell counts from reference gene primer amplification. Assay: immunoSEQ multiplex PCR; the TCRdb copy retains only in-frame clones and omits some. V, J and clone size are taken as reported in that table, and D and trimming were inferred from the DNA itself. The table records tens of thousands of clones, more than 70% of them present only once. This clonotype originated in a man of 80 years or more with active or convalescent COVID-19. Sequenced material: peripheral blood.

The CDR3 loop reads CASSAGGAQETQYF. CDR3 nucleotides: TGCGCCAGCAGTGCGGGGGGGGCCCAAGAGACCCAGTACTTC. This rearrangement joins TRBV10-1 to TRBJ2-5, with TRBD2 identical over 8 bases. This CDR3 has 14 residues. Per germline, CDR1 WNHNN and CDR2 SYGVQD (reference sequence). With 4 bases clipped from V and 1 base from J, the junction kept 2 bases outside the gene matches.